Sequencing of this T cell receptor (beta chain) was carried out in a study of Ad26.COV2.S vaccination and SARS-CoV-2 variants. At the level of the study: It was the COV1001 Ad26.COV2.S trial arm that included the donor. Findings and limits, study-wide: People who got the vaccine had more spike-specific TCR breadth than people who got placebo.

Note on this clone: Its target is not known.

Treatment here: roughly 18 received Ad26.COV2.S at low or high dose, single or two shots; roughly five received placebo; per-sample allocation not given. The study sampled participants on day 63 after the first vaccine or placebo injection. The method was immunoSEQ multiplex PCR; TCRdb's version includes in-frame clones alone and lacks a portion of them. The table has some 240,000 clones, around nine tenths seen once. CDR1 SGHKS and CDR2 YYEKEE come from the germline V gene (reference sequence). The CDR3 consists of 16 residues. The ends lost 0 bases at V and 4 bases at J; junction bases unmatched: 7.

V usage is TRBV5-5 and J usage is TRBJ2-1; 7 nucleotides match TRBD2. The sample here was peripheral blood, taken in a trial of Ad26.COV2.S vaccine versus placebo. The TCR comes from a person aged 18-60 years who received the Ad26.COV2.S COVID-19 vaccine or a placebo. The CDR3 protein is CASSLEGLHRYNEQFF. The CDR3 DNA reads as TGTGCCAGCAGCTTGGAGGGACTACACCGATACAATGAGCAGTTCTTC.